The source of this T cell receptor (beta chain) is a study of CXCR3-negative and CXCR3-positive naive CD8 T cells. At the level of the study: Every library held about 1.5 +/- 0.3 million TRB reads, and the total came to approximately 140 million. Study-wide results and caveats: CXCR3-positive naive cells carried more hydrophobic TRB CDR3s than CXCR3-negative ones. TRB CDR3 properties were used to infer TCR strength, and surface CD5 was comparable between naive subsets.

5' RACE that incorporated UMI labels was used to prepare the TRB cDNA libraries. With the 5' RACE reads reprocessed, TCRdb shows one record per CDR3 protein and no DNA. The table lists around 63,000 distinct CDR3 sequences. Every CD8+ subset sample held about 300,000 flow-sorted cells, done in triplicate. The CD45RO-CCR7+CD27+CD95- phenotype denoted naive CD8+ T cells. With respect to this clonotype: What it recognizes is unknown.

The CDR3 runs 15 residues. Germline CDR1 is SQVTM and CDR2 is ANQGSEA. The clonotype originates from a human donor in good health. Some clones in this sample may be carry-over from other donors' samples. This chain uses TRBV29-1 with TRBJ2-1; TCRdb's D gene call, TRBD1, goes unchecked for lack of DNA. Sequencing used naive CXCR3+ CD8+ T cells from blood. Sample subset: CD45RO-CCR7+CD27+CD95- naive CD8+ T cells expressing CXCR3 (TNR3+). The chain's CDR3 is CSAATTVGSYNEQFF.